This is a list of T cell receptor beta chains from one sample in a study of blood T cell repertoires in COVID-19. TCRdb's copy holds only in-frame clones and misses some; the assay was immunoSEQ multiplex PCR. Of fewer than 80,000 clones listed, roughly three quarters are singletons. Sequences were obtained from peripheral blood. All receptors derive from a man aged 55 to 69 with COVID-19, enrolled during active disease. The CDR3 runs from the conserved cysteine through the conserved F or W. A D gene is named only where the DNA matches it firmly. Size values are once, few and many counts, or a class for expanded clones, and some rows have none.

cdr3_nt | cdr3_aa | d_call | j_call | v_call | clone_size
TGCAGCGTTGGGCTGAACTCTGGGGCCAACGTCCTGACTTTC | CSVGLNSGANVLTF | . | TRBJ2-6 | TRBV29-1 | .
TGTGCCAGCAGCTCCGACCCAAGAGCGGGAGGGAGTGAGACCCAGTACTTC | CASSSDPRAGGSETQYF | TRBD2 | TRBJ2-5 | TRBV7-3 | .
TGCGCCAGCAGACTAGCGGGGGGGCTCACAGATACGCAGTATTTT | CASRLAGGLTDTQYF | TRBD2 | TRBJ2-3 | TRBV5-1 | once
TGTGCCAGCAGCTCCAGGGGTATCGGTCAGCCCCAGCATTTT | CASSSRGIGQPQHF | . | TRBJ1-5 | TRBV7-9 | many
TGTGCCAGCAGCCCGGGACTACTCACAGATACGCAGTATTTT | CASSPGLLTDTQYF | TRBD2 | TRBJ2-3 | TRBV7-2 | .
TGTGCCAGCTCACCGGGGACGGGGGGGTACACTGAAGCTTTCTTT | CASSPGTGGYTEAFF | . | TRBJ1-1 | TRBV18 | .
TGTGCCAGCAGCCGGACAGCCTTTTACGGGGAGCTGTTTTTT | CASSRTAFYGELFF | . | TRBJ2-2 | TRBV28 | .
TGCGCCAGCAGCCCTGGGGCGGGAGGTTTGTCAAGCCAAGAGACCCAGTACTTC | CASSPGAGGLSSQETQYF | TRBD2 | TRBJ2-5 | TRBV5-1 | .
TGCGCCAGCAGTGAGTCTGGCCGGAGGGACGGGACCCAGTACTTC | CASSESGRRDGTQYF | . | TRBJ2-5 | TRBV10-1 | .
TGTGCCACGCTCAAAAGGGGGGGGACCCAGTACTTC | CATLKRGGTQYF | . | TRBJ2-5 | TRBV12-3/TRBV12-4 | .
TGTGCCAGCAGCTCGAAGCGTACCTCCTCTGGGGCCAACGTCCTGACTTTC | CASSSKRTSSGANVLTF | . | TRBJ2-6 | TRBV5-6 | .
TGTGCCAGCAGTTCAGATGTTGCAACTAATGAAAAACTGTTTTTT | CASSSDVATNEKLFF | . | TRBJ1-4 | TRBV6-5 | few
TGTGCCAGTAGTCCCAGCTCCAGAGGTTCCCTCCGGGGCTACAATGAGCAGTTCTTC | CASSPSSRGSLRGYNEQFF | . | TRBJ2-1 | TRBV19 | few
TGTGCCAGCACCCTTTGGCAGGGAAGGGGCGAGCAGTACTTC | CASTLWQGRGEQYF | . | TRBJ2-7 | TRBV6-5 | once
TGTGCCAGCAGCTTAGATTGGATGTCGGGAGATACGCAGTATTTT | CASSLDWMSGDTQYF | . | TRBJ2-3 | TRBV11-2 | .
TGTGCCAGCCGGAGAAGTCAAAATGAAAAACTGTTTTTT | CASRRSQNEKLFF | . | TRBJ1-4 | TRBV19 | .
TGTGCCAGCAGCCGCGGAGCGGGGGGCCTAAATCAGCCCCAGCATTTT | CASSRGAGGLNQPQHF | . | TRBJ1-5 | TRBV7-6 | .
TGTGCCAGCAGCCACACTAGCGGGAGGGACCGGGAGCTGTTTTTT | CASSHTSGRDRELFF | TRBD2 | TRBJ2-2 | TRBV3-1/TRBV3-2 | .
TGTGCCAGCAGTCCCCAGGGTGCAGGGGGCACTGAAGCTTTCTTT | CASSPQGAGGTEAFF | TRBD1 | TRBJ1-1 | TRBV28 | .
TGCGCCAGCAGTGTCGGGGCTAGCGGGACCACAGATACGCAGTATTTT | CASSVGASGTTDTQYF | TRBD2 | TRBJ2-3 | TRBV10-1 | .
TGTGCCAGCAGTTCTAGGGACAGGGTGAGGGAAAAACTGTTTTTT | CASSSRDRVREKLFF | TRBD1 | TRBJ1-4 | TRBV28 | .
TGTGCCTGTCCCCGTGGAGGGTCTGGAAACACCATATATTTT | CACPRGGSGNTIYF | . | TRBJ1-3 | TRBV30 | few
TGTGCCAGCAGCTGGGGGACAGGGCCGGACCAGATTATCACAGATACGCAGTATTTT | CASSWGTGPDQIITDTQYF | TRBD1 | TRBJ2-3 | TRBV5-6 | .
TGCAGCGCCGAGGACAGGACCAACGGCTACACCTTC | CSAEDRTNGYTF | TRBD1 | TRBJ1-2 | TRBV29-1 | .
TGTGCCAGCAGCTTGGCGGCAGGGGCAGATACGCAGTATTTT | CASSLAAGADTQYF | . | TRBJ2-3 | TRBV5-5 | once
TGCGCCAGCAGCTTGGAAGGACAGGGGAATGAAAAACTGTTTTTT | CASSLEGQGNEKLFF | TRBD1 | TRBJ1-4 | TRBV5-1 | .
TGTGCCAGCAGTGCTGGGCAAGCGGGGGGGCCAGATACGCAGTATTTT | CASSAGQAGGPDTQYF | TRBD2 | TRBJ2-3 | TRBV2 | .
TGTGCCAGCAGTCCTTCAGGGGTGCCAGAGACCCAGTACTTC | CASSPSGVPETQYF | . | TRBJ2-5 | TRBV5-4 | few
TGTGCCAGCAGTCGTCCGGGGGGGGATTCACCCCTCCACTTT | CASSRPGGDSPLHF | . | TRBJ1-6 | TRBV2 | .
TGCAGCGCATGGACAGATGAAGCTTTCTTT | CSAWTDEAFF | . | TRBJ1-1 | TRBV29-1 | once
TGCGCCAGCAGCTCGGGACACTACACCGGGGAGCTGTTTTTT | CASSSGHYTGELFF | . | TRBJ2-2 | TRBV5-1 | .
TGTGCCAGCTCACCACGGAGTAATGAAAAACTGTTTTTT | CASSPRSNEKLFF | . | TRBJ1-4 | TRBV18 | .
TGTGCCACCAGTGATACCTCGGGACATAGCACAGATACGCAGTATTTT | CATSDTSGHSTDTQYF | . | TRBJ2-3 | TRBV24-1 | .
TGCGCCAGCAGCTTAGAACTAGCGGGAGATATAAAGCAGTTCTTC | CASSLELAGDIKQFF | TRBD2 | TRBJ2-1 | TRBV5-1 | few
TGCAGCGAACAAACCAATGAGCAGTTCTTC | CSEQTNEQFF | . | TRBJ2-1 | TRBV29-1 | few
TGTGCCAGCTCACCACTTGGGACAGGGGGGACGAACACTGAAGCTTTCTTT | CASSPLGTGGTNTEAFF | TRBD1 | TRBJ1-1 | TRBV18 | few
TGTGCCAGCAGCCCCGGGTGGAACAATGAGCAGTTCTTC | CASSPGWNNEQFF | . | TRBJ2-1 | TRBV2 | once
TGTGCCAGCAGTTACGAGGCTAGCGGGAACTCCTACGAGCAGTACTTC | CASSYEASGNSYEQYF | TRBD2 | TRBJ2-7 | TRBV6-6 | .
TGTGCCAGCAGTGATAGCGGACCGAACACCGGGGAGCTGTTTTTT | CASSDSGPNTGELFF | . | TRBJ2-2 | TRBV3-1/TRBV3-2 | .
TGTGCCAGCAGCTTGTTATCGGGGACTGGCAATCAGCCCCAGCATTTT | CASSLLSGTGNQPQHF | . | TRBJ1-5 | TRBV5-6 | .
TGTGCCAGCAGTTTCGGCGGGGGGGGAACCGGGGAGCTGTTTTTT | CASSFGGGGTGELFF | TRBD2 | TRBJ2-2 | TRBV28 | .
TGCGCCAGCAGCCATGAGGGGGAGCTGTTTTTT | CASSHEGELFF | . | TRBJ2-2 | TRBV5-1 | .
TGTGCCAGCTCATCTCTGGCCGGGACTCTTCAAATCTACGAGCAGTACTTC | CASSSLAGTLQIYEQYF | . | TRBJ2-7 | TRBV18 | .
TGCAGCGTCCCCAAGGCGGGAGGGCCCGGGAATGAGCAGTTCTTC | CSVPKAGGPGNEQFF | TRBD2 | TRBJ2-1 | TRBV29-1 | few
TGTGCCAGCAGCCTAGAAGGAGGTGAGCAGTTCTTC | CASSLEGGEQFF | . | TRBJ2-1 | TRBV6-5 | .